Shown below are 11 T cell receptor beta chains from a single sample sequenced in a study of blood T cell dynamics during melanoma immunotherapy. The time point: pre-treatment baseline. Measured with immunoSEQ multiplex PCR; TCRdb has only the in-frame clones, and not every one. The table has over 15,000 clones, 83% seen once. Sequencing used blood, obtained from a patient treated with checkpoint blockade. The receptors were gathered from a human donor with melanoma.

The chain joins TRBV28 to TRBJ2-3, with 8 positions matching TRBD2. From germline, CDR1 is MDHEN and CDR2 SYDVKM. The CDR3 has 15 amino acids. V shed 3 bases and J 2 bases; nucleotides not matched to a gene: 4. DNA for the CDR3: TGTGCCAGCAGTTTTCGGACTAGCCTCACAGATACGCAGTATTTT. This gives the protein CASSFRTSLTDTQYF.

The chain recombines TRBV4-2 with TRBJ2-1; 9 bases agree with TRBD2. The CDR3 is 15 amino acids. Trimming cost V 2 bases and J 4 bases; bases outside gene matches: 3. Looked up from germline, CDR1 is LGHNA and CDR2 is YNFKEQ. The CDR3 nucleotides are TGTGCCAGCAGCCAACTGACTAGCGGATACAATGAGCAGTTCTTC. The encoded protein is CASSQLTSGYNEQFF.

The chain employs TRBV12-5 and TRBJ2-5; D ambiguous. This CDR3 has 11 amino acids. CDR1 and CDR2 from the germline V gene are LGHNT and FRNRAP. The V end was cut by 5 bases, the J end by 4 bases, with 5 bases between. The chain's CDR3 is CASGTRETQYF. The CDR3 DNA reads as TGTGCTAGTGGTACCAGAGAGACCCAGTACTTC.

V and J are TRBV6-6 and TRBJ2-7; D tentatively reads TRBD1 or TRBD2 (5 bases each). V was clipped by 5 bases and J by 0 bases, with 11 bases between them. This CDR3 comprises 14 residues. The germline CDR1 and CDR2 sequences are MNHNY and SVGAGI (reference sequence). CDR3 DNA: TGTGCCAGCAGTGCCGCAGGGAGCTCCTACGAGCAGTACTTC. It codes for CASSAAGSSYEQYF.

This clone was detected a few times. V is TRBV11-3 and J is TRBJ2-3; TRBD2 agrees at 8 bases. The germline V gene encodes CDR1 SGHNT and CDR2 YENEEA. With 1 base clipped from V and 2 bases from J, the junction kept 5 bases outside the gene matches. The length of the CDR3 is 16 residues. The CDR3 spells CASSLGRTSLTDTQYF. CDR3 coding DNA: TGTGCCAGCAGCTTAGGGCGGACTAGCCTCACAGATACGCAGTATTTT.

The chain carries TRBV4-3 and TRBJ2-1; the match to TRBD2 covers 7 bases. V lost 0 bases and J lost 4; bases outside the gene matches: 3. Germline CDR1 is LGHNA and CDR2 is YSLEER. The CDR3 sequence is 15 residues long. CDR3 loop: CASSQDGGGYNEQFF. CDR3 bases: TGCGCCAGCAGCCAAGATGGGGGGGGATACAATGAGCAGTTCTTC.

The DNA of the CDR3 is TGCAGCGCCGGGACTAGCGGGACAAACACGGATACGCAGTATTTT. Its protein is CSAGTSGTNTDTQYF. The J gene is TRBJ2-3, the V gene TRBV29-1, with 13 nucleotides matching TRBD2. This CDR3 has 15 amino acids. V shed 7 bases and J 6 bases; nucleotides not matched to a gene: 10. Germline values: CDR1 SQVTM, CDR2 ANQGSEA.

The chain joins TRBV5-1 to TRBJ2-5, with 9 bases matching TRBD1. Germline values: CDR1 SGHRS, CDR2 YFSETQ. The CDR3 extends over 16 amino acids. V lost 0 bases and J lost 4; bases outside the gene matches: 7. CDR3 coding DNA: TGCGCCAGCAGCTTGGAAGGGACAGGGAGGAGAGAGACCCAGTACTTC. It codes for CASSLEGTGRRETQYF. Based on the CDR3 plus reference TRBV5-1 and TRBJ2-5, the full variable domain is KAGVTQTPRYLIKTRGQQVTLSCSPISGHRSVSWYQQTPGQGLQFLFEYFSETQRNKGNFPGRFSGRQFSNSRSEMNVSTLELGDSALYLCASSLEGTGRRETQYFGPGTRLLVL.

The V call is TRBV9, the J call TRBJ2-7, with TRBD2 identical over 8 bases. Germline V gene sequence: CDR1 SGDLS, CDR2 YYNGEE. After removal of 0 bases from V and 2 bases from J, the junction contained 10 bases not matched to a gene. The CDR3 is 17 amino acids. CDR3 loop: CASSVDFRGAGAYEQYF. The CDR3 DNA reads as TGTGCCAGCAGCGTAGACTTCAGGGGAGCGGGAGCCTACGAGCAGTACTTC.

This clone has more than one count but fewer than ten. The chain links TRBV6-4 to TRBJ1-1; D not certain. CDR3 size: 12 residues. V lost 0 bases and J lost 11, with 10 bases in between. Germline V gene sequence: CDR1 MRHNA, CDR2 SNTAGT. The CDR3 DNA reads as TGTGCCAGCAGTGACTCGTCAGCTTATGCTTTCTTT. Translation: CASSDSSAYAFF.

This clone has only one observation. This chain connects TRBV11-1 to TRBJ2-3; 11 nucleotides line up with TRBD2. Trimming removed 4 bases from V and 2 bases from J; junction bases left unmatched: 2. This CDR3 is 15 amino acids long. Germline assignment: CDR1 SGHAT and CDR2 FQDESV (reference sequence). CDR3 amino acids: CASSWTSGLTDTQYF. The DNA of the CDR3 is TGTGCCAGCAGCTGGACTAGCGGGCTCACAGATACGCAGTATTTT.